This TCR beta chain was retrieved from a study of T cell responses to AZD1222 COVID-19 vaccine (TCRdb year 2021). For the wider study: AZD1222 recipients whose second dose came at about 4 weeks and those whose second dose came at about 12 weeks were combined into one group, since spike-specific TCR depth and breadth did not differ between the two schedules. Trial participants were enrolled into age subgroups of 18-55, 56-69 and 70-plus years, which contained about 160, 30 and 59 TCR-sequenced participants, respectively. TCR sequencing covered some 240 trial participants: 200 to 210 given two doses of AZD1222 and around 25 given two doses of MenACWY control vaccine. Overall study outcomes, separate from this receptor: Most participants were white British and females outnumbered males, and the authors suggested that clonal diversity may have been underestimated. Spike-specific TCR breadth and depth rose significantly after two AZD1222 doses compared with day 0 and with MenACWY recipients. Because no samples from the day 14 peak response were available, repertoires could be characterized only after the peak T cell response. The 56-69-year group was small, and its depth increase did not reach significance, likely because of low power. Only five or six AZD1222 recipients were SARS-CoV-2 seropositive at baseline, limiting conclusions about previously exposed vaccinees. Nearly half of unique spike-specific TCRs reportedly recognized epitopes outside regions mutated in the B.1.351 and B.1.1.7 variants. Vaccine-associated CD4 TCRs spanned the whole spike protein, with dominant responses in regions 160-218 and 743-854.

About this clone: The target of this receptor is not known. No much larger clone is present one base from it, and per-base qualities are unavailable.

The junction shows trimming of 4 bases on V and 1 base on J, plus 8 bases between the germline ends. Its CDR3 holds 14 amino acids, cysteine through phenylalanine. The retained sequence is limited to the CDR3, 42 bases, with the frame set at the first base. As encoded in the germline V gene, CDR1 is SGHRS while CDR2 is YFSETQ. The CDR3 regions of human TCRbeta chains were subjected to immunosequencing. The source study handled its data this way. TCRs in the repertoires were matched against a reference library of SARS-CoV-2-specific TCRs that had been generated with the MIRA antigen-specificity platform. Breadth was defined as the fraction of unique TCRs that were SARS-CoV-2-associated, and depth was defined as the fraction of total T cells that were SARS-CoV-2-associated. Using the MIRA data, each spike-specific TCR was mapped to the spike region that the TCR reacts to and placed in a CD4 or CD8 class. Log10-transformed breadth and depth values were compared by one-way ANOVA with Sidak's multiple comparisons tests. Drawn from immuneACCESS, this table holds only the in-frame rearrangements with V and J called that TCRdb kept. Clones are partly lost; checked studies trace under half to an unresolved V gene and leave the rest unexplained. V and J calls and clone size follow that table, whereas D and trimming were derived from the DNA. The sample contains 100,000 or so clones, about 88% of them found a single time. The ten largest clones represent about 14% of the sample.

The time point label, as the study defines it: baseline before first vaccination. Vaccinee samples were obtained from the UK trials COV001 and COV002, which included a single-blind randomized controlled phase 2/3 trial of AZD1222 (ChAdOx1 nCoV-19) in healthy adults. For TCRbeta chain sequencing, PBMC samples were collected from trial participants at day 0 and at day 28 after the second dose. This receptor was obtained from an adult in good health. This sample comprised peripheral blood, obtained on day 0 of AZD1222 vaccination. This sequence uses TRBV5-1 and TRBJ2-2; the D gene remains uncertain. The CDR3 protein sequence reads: CASSEAGNTGELFF. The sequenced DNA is TGCGCCAGCAGCGAGGCCGGGAACACCGGGGAGCTGTTTTTT.